This paragraph reports one TCR beta chain. These data come from a study of blood T cell repertoires in COVID-19. For the study at large: Nucleic acid was either cDNA or gDNA, and it came from T cells, B-cell-depleted T cells, or PBMCs.

Authors' data handling: Amplifying reference gene primers gave estimates of nucleated cell counts. Sequenced by immunoSEQ multiplex PCR; TCRdb stores in-frame clones only, minus some. Clone size and V and J calls were adopted from that table, with D and trimming inferred from the DNA. The table includes 100,000 to 150,000 clones, 70% to 90% detected once. V lost 8 bases to trimming and J lost 7 bases; unmatched junction nucleotides: 13. This CDR3 has 13 amino acids. The V gene's germline CDR1 is SQVTM and CDR2 ANQGSEA. The chain employs TRBV29-1 and TRBJ2-7; 8 bases are a match to TRBD1. The clonotype originates from a woman over 75 with acute or convalescent COVID-19. Sequencing input: peripheral blood. CDR3 region: CSIGTGSSGEQYF. The CDR3 DNA reads TGCAGCATCGGGACAGGTTCATCGGGAGAGCAGTACTTC.